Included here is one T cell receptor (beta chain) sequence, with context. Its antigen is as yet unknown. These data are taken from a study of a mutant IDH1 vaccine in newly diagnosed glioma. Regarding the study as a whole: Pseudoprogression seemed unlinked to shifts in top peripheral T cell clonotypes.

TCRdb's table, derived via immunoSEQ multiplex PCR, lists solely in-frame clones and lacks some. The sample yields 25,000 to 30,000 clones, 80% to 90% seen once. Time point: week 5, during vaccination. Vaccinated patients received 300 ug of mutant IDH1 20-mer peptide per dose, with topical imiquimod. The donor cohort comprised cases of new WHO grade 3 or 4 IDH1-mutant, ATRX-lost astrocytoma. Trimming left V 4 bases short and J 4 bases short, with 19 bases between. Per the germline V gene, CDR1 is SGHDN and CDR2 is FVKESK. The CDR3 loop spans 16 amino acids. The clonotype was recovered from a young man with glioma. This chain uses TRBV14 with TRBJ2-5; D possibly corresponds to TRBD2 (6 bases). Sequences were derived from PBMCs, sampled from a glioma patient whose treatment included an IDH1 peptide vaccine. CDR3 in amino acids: CASSPGKGLRSETQYF. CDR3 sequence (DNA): TGTGCCAGCAGCCCGGGAAAGGGACTTCGTTCAGAGACCCAGTACTTC.